This TCR beta chain originates from a study of control samples from healthy donors and cancer patients. This CDR3 spans 14 amino acids. With 5 bases removed from V and 1 base from J, the gap between germline ends came to 9 bases. In germline, CDR1 is SNHLY, CDR2 FYNNEI. Sequencing was performed with immunoSEQ multiplex PCR; in TCRdb, only in-frame clones are kept and a portion is missing. This sample has over 10,000 clones, with around 92% found just once. The chain employs TRBV2 and TRBJ1-5; D is uncertain. This TCR came from an elderly man with lung cancer. Sequencing was performed on PBMCs. The CDR3 DNA sequence: TGTGCCAGCAGTTCTGACGGGAGCAATCAGCCCCAGCATTTT. It specifies CASSSDGSNQPQHF.